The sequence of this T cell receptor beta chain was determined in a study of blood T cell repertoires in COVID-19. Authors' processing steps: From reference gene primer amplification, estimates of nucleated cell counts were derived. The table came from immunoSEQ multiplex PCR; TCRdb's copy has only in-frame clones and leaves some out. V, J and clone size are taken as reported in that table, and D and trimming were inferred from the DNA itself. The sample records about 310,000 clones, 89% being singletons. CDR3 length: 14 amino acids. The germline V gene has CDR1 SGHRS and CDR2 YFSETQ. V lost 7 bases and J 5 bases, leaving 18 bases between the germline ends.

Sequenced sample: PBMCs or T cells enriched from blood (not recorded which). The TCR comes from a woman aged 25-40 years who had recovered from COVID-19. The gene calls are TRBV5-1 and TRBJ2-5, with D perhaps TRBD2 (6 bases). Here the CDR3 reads CASRREPLGETQYF. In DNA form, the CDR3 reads TGCGCCAGCCGCCGGGAGCCTCTTGGGGAGACCCAGTACTTC. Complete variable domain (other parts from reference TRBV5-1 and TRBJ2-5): KAGVTQTPRYLIKTRGQQVTLSCSPISGHRSVSWYQQTPGQGLQFLFEYFSETQRNKGNFPGRFSGRQFSNSRSEMNVSTLELGDSALYLCASRREPLGETQYFGPGTRLLVL.